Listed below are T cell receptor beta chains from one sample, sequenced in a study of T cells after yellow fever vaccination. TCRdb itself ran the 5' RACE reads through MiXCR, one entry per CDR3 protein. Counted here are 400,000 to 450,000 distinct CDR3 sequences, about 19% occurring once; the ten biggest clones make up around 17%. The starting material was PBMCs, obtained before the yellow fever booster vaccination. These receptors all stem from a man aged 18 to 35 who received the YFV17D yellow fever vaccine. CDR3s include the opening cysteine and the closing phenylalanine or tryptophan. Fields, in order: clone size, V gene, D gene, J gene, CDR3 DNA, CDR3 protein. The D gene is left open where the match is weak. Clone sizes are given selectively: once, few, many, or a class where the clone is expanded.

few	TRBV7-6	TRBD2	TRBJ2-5	TGTGCCAGCGGATCAGACGGGGGGGCAGAGACCCAGTACTTC	CASGSDGGAETQYF
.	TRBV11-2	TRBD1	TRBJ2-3	TGTGCCAGCAGCGGTCGGGACAGCCGAGGGGTTATCGCTAGCACAGATACGCAGTATTTT	CASSGRDSRGVIASTDTQYF
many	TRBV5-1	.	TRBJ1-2	TGCGCCAGCAGCCGAGGTGAGGATGGCTACACCTTC	CASSRGEDGYTF
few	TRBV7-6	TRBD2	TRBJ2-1	TGTGCCAGCAGCGGGGGGCTAGCGGGGCCTAGTAGCTCCTACAATGAGCAGTTCTTC	CASSGGLAGPSSSYNEQFF
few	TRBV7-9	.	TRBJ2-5	TGTGCCAGCAGCTCGGACGGGTACCAAGAGACCCAGTACTTC	CASSSDGYQETQYF
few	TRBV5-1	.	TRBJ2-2	TGCGCCAGTACGGAACTCACCGGGGAGCTGTTTTTT	CASTELTGELFF
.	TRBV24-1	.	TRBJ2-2	TGTGCCACCAGGCCCCCCACGACTAGACGCACCGGGGAGCTGTTTTTT	CATRPPTTRRTGELFF
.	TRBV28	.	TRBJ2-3	TGTGCCAGCAGTCCCTCACGGGGTAGCGAGGCAGATACGCAGTATTTT	CASSPSRGSEADTQYF
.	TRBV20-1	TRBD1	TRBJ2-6	TGCAGTGCTAGTTCTGGGACAGGGCTGGCCGGGGCCAACGTCCTGACTTTC	CSASSGTGLAGANVLTF
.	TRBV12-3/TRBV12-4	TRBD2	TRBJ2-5	TGTGCCAGCAGTCTGTCTAGCGGGGGGAAGCCCCAGTACTTC	CASSLSSGGKPQYF
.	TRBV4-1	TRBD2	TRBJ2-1	TGCGCCAGCAGCCAACTAATGGGACTAGCGGGCAACAATGAGCAGTTCTTC	CASSQLMGLAGNNEQFF
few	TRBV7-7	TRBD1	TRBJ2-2	TGTGCTAGCAGCCCCGGACAGGGTGTCGGGGAGCTGTTTTTT	CASSPGQGVGELFF
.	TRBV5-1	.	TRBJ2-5	TGCGCCAGCAGCGGCAGATGGGGCGAGACCCAGTACTTC	CASSGRWGETQYF
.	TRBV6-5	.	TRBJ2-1	TGTGCCAGCAGTTACGCTGACAGCAACTACTATGAGCAGTTCTTC	CASSYADSNYYEQFF
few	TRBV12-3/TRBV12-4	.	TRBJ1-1	.	CASSILGGTEAFF
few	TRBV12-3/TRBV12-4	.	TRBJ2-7	TGTGCCAGCAGTTTCGAGGGACGCTCCTACGAGCAGTACTTC	CASSFEGRSYEQYF
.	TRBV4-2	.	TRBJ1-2	TGTGCCAGCAGCCAGGGAACAGCGAACCAAGGAGGCTACACCTTC	CASSQGTANQGGYTF
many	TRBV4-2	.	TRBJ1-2	TGTGCCAGCAGCCAAGAGGGGGCGCGTAGCTATGGCTACACCTTC	CASSQEGARSYGYTF
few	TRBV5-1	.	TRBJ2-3	TGCGCCAGCAGCTTGGTAGGGACCGCAGATACGCAGTATTTT	CASSLVGTADTQYF
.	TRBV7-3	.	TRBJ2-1	TGTGCCAGCAGCTTTGGGAGCCTCAGCGATGAGCAGTTCTTC	CASSFGSLSDEQFF